A selection of T cell receptor beta chains follows, all from one sample in a study of early T cells in non-severe SARS-CoV-2 infection. TCRdb reanalysed the 5' RACE reads using MiXCR and keeps one entry per CDR3 protein. The sample shows 98,000 or so distinct CDR3 sequences, roughly 12% of them seen only once. Specimen: whole blood, collected at baseline. These receptors all come from an adult who was a healthcare worker with PCR-confirmed SARS-CoV-2 infection or an uninfected control (not recorded which). Both conserved end residues are part of each CDR3.

V gene,CDR3 protein
TRBV9,CASSSQGSYEQYF
TRBV7-3,CASSPTGQGPDTQYF
TRBV12-3/TRBV12-4,CASRQWTGGNQPQHF
TRBV3-1,CASSHSAVGQDTQYF
TRBV10-2,CASSLAGGMSNQPQHF
TRBV2,CASRGTGEQAFF
TRBV5-8,CASSLRGPGYTF
TRBV5-1,CASSLGQGIADTQYF
TRBV7-2,CASSWTGTDSYEQYF
TRBV15,CATSREGAYLHF
TRBV7-8,CASSPGDRAAGYTF
TRBV2,CASRALGASNQPQHF
TRBV10-3,CAISDQPSGGETQYF
TRBV7-3,CASGRDSINTGELFF
TRBV16,CASSHTWGIGSGEQYF
TRBV6-5,CASSYSGQGVYEQYF
TRBV3-1,CASSLFGAQETQYF
TRBV20-1,CSAKGRGEAFF
TRBV12-3/TRBV12-4,CASSVRLIGSSTDTQYF
TRBV28,CASSPPGGNSGNTIYF
TRBV5-4,CASSFFHTAYEQYF
TRBV11-2,CASSLIGASSYEQYF
TRBV5-1,CASRDRDNQPQHF
TRBV11-2,CASTPWDSETQYF
TRBV18,CASSPDRGIIQYF
TRBV2,CASSANAGQETQYF
TRBV7-3,CASSFRGADGYTF
TRBV14,CASSQRDFTDTQYF
TRBV12-3/TRBV12-4,CASSISGGSYEQYF
TRBV6-5,CASSPPGLAGNEQFF
TRBV6-6,CASFNLGHYNEQFF
TRBV10-3,CAISGLAGGIYEQFF
TRBV11-3,CASSPARPNTGELFF
TRBV18,CASSLLGGGDEAFF
TRBV12-3/TRBV12-4,CASSLGPATGELFF
TRBV3-1,CASSQGLHEQYF
TRBV28,CASSFSLRMGNQPQHF
TRBV7-9,CASSHSGTGKSGNTIYF
TRBV6-1,CASSVLGPGYTF
TRBV18,CANSPPGTGVIEQYF
TRBV12-3/TRBV12-4,CASSKGQGAWNEQYF
TRBV30,CAWASGLISTDTQYF
TRBV4-2,CASSQIGPKETQYF
TRBV19,CASSMTRDGRPSANPHTDTQYF
TRBV3-1,CASSQDSAGDGYTF
TRBV6-6,CASRTRDRGLNEQFF
TRBV5-1,CASSFGRTSNTGELFF
TRBV24-1,CATSGSYNEQFF
TRBV7-8,CASSLAAGNQPQHF